At least ten counts were recorded for the clone carrying this T cell receptor beta chain. Its antigen is as yet unknown. Template switching added a universal primer binding site, and final cDNA carried unique molecular identifiers. TCRdb re-analysed the 5' RACE reads in MiXCR, keeping a single row per CDR3 protein. Seen here are over 200,000 distinct CDR3 sequences, around 10% observed once, and the top ten hold 5% to 5.5%. This record belongs to a study of identical twins. Study findings and constraints: Beta out-of-frame sequences showed weaker excess twin sharing. Compared with unrelated sharing, twin-shared out-of-frame alpha sequences had more low-probability sequences.

Trimming removed 2 bases from V and 2 bases from J; junction bases left unmatched: 4. The CDR3 sequence is 14 residues long. The germline V gene encodes CDR1 SGHRS and CDR2 YFSETQ. Healthy Caucasian donors formed the entire cohort. The chain joins TRBV5-1 to TRBJ2-7; TRBD1 matches 7 bases. The sample comprised memory (CD45RO+) T cells sorted from blood. The origin of this receptor is a woman aged 18-29 years in good health. The CDR3 is CASSFGDSTYEQYF. In DNA, the CDR3 is TGCGCCAGCAGCTTCGGGGACAGTACCTACGAGCAGTACTTC.